The 19 T cell receptor beta chains below were found in one sample sequenced in a study of T cells expressing NK-cell markers. TCRdb re-called the 5' RACE reads and gives one entry per CDR3 protein, without DNA. The sample totals hundreds of thousands of distinct CDR3 sequences. The sample comprised blood T cells: a sorted CD56 or NKG2C T cell subset, CD4+ or CD8+ T cells, or bulk PBMC T cells (not recorded which). Receptors originate from a woman between 18 and 70 years old in good health.

This rearrangement joins TRBV5-1 to TRBJ2-5; TCRdb outputs TRBD2, but without DNA this stays unchecked. CDR1 and CDR2 from the germline V gene are SGHRS and YFSETQ. This CDR3 spans 16 amino acids. The CDR3 spells CASSLSASGGEETQYF.

This chain uses TRBV5-1 with TRBJ2-3; the TCRdb call, TRBD1, lacks DNA for checking. Germline V CDR1 and CDR2: SGHRS, YFSETQ. This CDR3 has 15 amino acids. CDR3 region: CASSLWADSTDTQYF.

The chain is built from TRBV4-3 and TRBJ1-4; the D gene TCRdb calls, TRBD1, cannot be checked with no DNA. This CDR3 comprises 17 residues. CDR1 is LGHNA, CDR2 YSLEER, per germline. CDR3 sequence: CASSLSPGTGFGEKLFF.

The chain's CDR3 is CASSQDIVRGWGGNTEAFF. The chain carries TRBV4-2 and TRBJ1-1; TCRdb names TRBD1, which stays unverified in the absence of DNA. Per the germline V gene, CDR1 is LGHNA and CDR2 is YNFKEQ. The length of the CDR3 is 19 residues.

V and J are TRBV6-1 and TRBJ2-1; the TCRdb D gene call, TRBD1, has no DNA to confirm it. Germline CDR1 MNHNS, CDR2 SASEGT. This CDR3 is built from 14 residues. This CDR3 reads CASRPPGGWNEQFF.

The chain uses TRBV20-1 and TRBJ2-7; absent DNA, TCRdb's TRBD1 call cannot be checked. In germline, CDR1 is DFQATT, CDR2 SNEGSKA (reference sequence). This CDR3 region has 15 residues. CDR3 sequence reads: CSALTLSGGAYEQYF.

The rearrangement uses TRBV10-2 and TRBJ1-1. Germline-derived CDR1 and CDR2 are WSHSY and SAAADI. This CDR3 spans 13 amino acids. CDR3 protein: CASSGVLNTEAFF.

The chain joins TRBV12-3 or TRBV12-4 to TRBJ2-3; the D gene TCRdb calls, TRBD1, cannot be checked with no DNA. CDR3 length: 14 residues. CDR3 amino acids: CASSITGGTDTQYF.

V is TRBV7-9 and J is TRBJ1-1. The length of the CDR3 is 13 residues. Germline V gene data show CDR1 as SEHNR and CDR2 as FQNEAQ (reference sequence). CDR3: CASSWRVNTEAFF.

The rearrangement links TRBV5-6 to TRBJ2-1; TCRdb designates TRBD2, a call that cannot be tested without DNA. This CDR3 spans 14 amino acids. Germline CDR1 is SGHDT and CDR2 is YYEEEE. CDR3 protein: CASSPGPRYNEQFF.

The chain combines TRBV25-1 with TRBJ2-3; absent DNA, TCRdb's TRBD1 call cannot be checked. Germline loops: CDR1 MGHDK, CDR2 SYGVNS. CDR3 length equals 13 residues. The CDR3 loop reads CASSEVEGDTQYF.

The chain is built from TRBV7-2 and TRBJ2-5; TCRdb returns TRBD1, unconfirmable since there is no DNA. Germline V lookup: CDR1 SGHTA, CDR2 FQGNSA. The CDR3 covers 14 residues. Here the CDR3 reads CASSLEAGWETQYF.

V and J are TRBV7-8 and TRBJ2-2; TCRdb reports TRBD1, a call that lacks DNA to check it against. Germline lookup yields CDR1 SGHVS and CDR2 FQNEAQ. The CDR3 loop spans 16 amino acids. CDR3 amino acids: CASSRLTDMNTGELFF.

V is TRBV12-3 or TRBV12-4 and J is TRBJ2-1; TCRdb reports TRBD2, a call that lacks DNA to check it against. The CDR3 covers 15 residues. CDR3 region: CASRFLAGALNEQFF.

The chain uses TRBV20-1 and TRBJ2-3; TCRdb selects TRBD1, and the lack of DNA leaves this call unchecked. Germline lookup yields CDR1 DFQATT and CDR2 SNEGSKA (reference sequence). The CDR3 is 12 amino acids. CDR3 in amino acids: CSADGNEDTQYF.

The chain combines TRBV7-2 with TRBJ2-7. This CDR3 has 15 residues. Germline V gives CDR1 SGHTA, CDR2 FQGNSA. CDR3 sequence: CASTTEPGDLYEQYF.

The chain is built from TRBV20-1 and TRBJ1-2. The CDR3 covers 12 residues. CDR1 and CDR2 from the germline V gene are DFQATT and SNEGSKA (reference sequence). The CDR3 spells CSARDERYGYTF.

The rearrangement joins TRBV12-3 or TRBV12-4 to TRBJ2-5; absent DNA, TCRdb's TRBD1 call cannot be checked. There are 14 residues in the CDR3. The CDR3 loop is CASSLNGAGETQYF.

This chain uses TRBV27 with TRBJ1-6. The CDR3 is 15 residues long. The germline V gene encodes CDR1 MNHEY and CDR2 SMNVEV (reference sequence). CDR3 amino acids: CASAEEGLYNSPLHF.